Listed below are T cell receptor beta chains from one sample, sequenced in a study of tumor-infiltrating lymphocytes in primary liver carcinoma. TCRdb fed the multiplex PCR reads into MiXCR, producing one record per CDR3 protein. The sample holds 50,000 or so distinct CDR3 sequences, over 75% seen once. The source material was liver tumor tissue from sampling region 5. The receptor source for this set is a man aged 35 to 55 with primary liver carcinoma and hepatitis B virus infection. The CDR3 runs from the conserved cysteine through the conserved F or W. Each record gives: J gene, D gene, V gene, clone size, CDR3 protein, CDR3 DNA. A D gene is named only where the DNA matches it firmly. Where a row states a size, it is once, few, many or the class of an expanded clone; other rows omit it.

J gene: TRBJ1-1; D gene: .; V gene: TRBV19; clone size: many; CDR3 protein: CASSIKAANTEAFF; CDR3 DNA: TGTGCCAGTAGTATAAAGGCGGCGAACACTGAAGCTTTCTTT
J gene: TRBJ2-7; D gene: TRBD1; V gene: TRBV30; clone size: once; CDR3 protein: CPWSNTVTGDEQYF; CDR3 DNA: TGTCCCTGGAGTAATACCGTGACAGGGGACGAGCAGTATTTC
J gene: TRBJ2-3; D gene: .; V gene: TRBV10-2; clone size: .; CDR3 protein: CASSELQGLASTDVQYF; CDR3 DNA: TGCGCCAGCAGTGAGTTACAGGGATTAGCTAGCACAGATGTGCAGTATTTT
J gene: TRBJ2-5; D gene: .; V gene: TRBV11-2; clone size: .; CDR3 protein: CASSPRSALGVTQCF; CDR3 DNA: TGTGCCAGCAGCCCCCGGTCAGCCTTAGGGGTGACCCAGTGCTTC
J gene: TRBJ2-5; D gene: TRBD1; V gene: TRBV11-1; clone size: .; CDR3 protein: CASRSRGDRGENQYF; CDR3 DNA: TGTGCCAGCAGGTCACGGGGCGACAGGGGAGAGAACCAGTACTTC
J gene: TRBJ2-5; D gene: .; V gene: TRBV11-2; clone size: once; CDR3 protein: CASSSGASGQEAQYF; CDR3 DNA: TGTGCCAGCAGCTCAGGGGCTAGCGGACAAGAGGCACAGTACTTC
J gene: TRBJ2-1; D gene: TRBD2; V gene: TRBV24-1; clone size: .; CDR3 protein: CATSSNTGTSGRTVGEQFF; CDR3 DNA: TGTGCCACCAGTTCCAATACCGGGACTAGCGGGAGGACCGTGGGTGAGCAGTTCTTC
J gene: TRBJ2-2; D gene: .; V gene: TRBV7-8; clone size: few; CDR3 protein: CASSRTGGGPGELIF; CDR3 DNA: TGTGCCAGCAGCCGTACAGGGGGGGGTCCAGGGGAGCTGATTTTT
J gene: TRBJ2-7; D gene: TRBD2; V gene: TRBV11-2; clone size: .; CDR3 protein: CASSLTLAGVSEQYF; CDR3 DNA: TGTGCCAGCAGCTTAACCCTGGCGGGGGTAAGCGAACAGTACTTC
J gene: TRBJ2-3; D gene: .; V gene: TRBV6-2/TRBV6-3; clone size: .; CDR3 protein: CANSYSGTDTQYF; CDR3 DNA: TGTGCCAACAGTTACTCCGGTACAGATACGCAGTATTTT
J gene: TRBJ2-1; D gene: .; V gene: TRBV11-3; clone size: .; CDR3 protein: CVSSFRGPRLQFF; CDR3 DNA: TGTGTCAGCAGCTTCCGCGGGCCCAGACTACAGTTCTTC
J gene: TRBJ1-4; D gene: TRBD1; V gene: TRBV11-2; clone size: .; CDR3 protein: CANSLEPTGVEKLFF; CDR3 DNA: TGTGCCAACAGCTTAGAACCGACAGGGGTTGAAAAACTATTTTTT
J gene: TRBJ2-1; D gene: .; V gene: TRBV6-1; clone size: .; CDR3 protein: CASRWDPTNYDEQFF; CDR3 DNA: TGTGCCAGCAGATGGGACCCCACTAACTACGATGAGCAGTTCTTC
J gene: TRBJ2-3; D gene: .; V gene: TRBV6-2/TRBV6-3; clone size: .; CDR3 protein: CVSSYTDTDTQYF; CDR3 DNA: TGTGTCAGCAGTTACACTGACACAGATACGCAGTATTTT
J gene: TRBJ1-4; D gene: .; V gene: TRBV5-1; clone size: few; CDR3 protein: CASSLNGGNEKLFF; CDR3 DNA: TGCGCCAGCAGCCTCAATGGGGGTAATGAGAAACTGTTTTTT
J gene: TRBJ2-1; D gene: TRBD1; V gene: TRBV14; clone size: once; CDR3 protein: CASSQGRASRGQLF; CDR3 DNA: TGTGCCAGTAGCCAAGGAAGGGCGTCGAGGGGACAGCTCTTC
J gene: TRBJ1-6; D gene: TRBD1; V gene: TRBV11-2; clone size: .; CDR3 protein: CASSQGQGVNSALHF; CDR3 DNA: TGTGCCAGCAGCCAAGGACAGGGAGTGAATTCAGCACTCCACTTT
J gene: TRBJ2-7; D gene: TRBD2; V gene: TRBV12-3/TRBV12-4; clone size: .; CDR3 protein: CASSFPGTKGRGEQYF; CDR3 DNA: TGTGCCAGCAGTTTTCCCGGGACTAAGGGGAGAGGCGAGCAATACTTC
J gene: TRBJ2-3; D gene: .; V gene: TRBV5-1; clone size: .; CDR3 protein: CASSLNGRGNTDTQYF; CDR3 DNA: TGCGCAAGCAGCTTGAACGGCAGGGGAAACACAGATACGCAGTATTTT
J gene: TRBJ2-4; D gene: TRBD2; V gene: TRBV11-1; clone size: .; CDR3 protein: CASSFPGTSVIKTIQYF; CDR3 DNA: TGTGCCAGCAGCTTTCCCGGGACTAGCGTGATCAAGACCATTCAGTACTTC
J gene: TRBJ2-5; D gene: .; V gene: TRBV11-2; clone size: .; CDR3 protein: CASNSGVALRLQETQYF; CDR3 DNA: TGTGCCAGCAACTCAGGGGTCGCTCTCCGACTCCAAGAGACCCAGTACTTC
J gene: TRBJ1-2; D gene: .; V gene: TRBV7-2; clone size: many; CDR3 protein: CASLKLGPGDGYTF; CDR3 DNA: TGTGCCAGCCTAAAACTCGGGCCTGGGGATGGCTACACCTTC
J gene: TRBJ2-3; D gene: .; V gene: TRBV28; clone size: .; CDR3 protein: CASSSGRTIGIDTQYF; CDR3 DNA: TGTGCCAGCAGTTCAGGAAGGACTATCGGGATCGATACGCAATATTTT
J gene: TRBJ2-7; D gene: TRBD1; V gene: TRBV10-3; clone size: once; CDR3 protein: CATQTGVGWGYKQYF; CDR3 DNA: TGTGCCACTCAGACAGGGGTCGGCTGGGGGTACAAGCAGTACTTC
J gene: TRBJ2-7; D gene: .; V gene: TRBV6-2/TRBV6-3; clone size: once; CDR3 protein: CAGSAGCEHYF; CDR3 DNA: TGTGCCGGATCGGCGGGCTGCGAGCACTACTTC
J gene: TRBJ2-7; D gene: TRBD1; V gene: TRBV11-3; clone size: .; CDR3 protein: CASWVGQSYEQYF; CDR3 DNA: TGTGCCAGCTGGGTGGGACAGTCCTATGAGCAGTACTTC
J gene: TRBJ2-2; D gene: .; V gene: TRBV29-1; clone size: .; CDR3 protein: CSVLGPGPTEELLF; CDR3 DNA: TGCAGCGTCCTCGGTCCGGGACCCACCGAGGAGCTGCTTTTC
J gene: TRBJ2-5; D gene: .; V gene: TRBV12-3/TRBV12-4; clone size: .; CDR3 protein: CASSLARGTQYF; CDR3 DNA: TGTGCAAGCAGTTTAGCGCGGGGGACCCAGTACTTC
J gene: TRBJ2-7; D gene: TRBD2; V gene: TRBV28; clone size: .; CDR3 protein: CAGRGETSGTAGYEQYF; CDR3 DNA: TGTGCCGGCCGGGGAGAGACTAGCGGGACGGCCGGGTACGAGCAGTACTTC
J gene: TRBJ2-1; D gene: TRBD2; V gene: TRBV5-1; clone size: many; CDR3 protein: CASSLDPSGSNVEQFF; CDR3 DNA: TGCGCCAGCAGCTTGGACCCTAGCGGGAGTAATGTCGAGCAGTTCTTC
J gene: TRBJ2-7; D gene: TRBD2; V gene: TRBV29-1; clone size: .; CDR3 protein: CSSLTSDHDQYF; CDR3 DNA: TGCAGCTCCCTGACTAGCGATCACGATCAGTACTTC
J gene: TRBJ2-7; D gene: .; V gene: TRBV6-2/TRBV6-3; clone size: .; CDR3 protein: CDSSYEVPYELYF; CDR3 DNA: TGTGATAGCAGTTACGAGGTACCCTACGAGCTGTACTTC
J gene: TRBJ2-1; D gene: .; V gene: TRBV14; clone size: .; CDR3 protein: CASTQYPGSYYEQFF; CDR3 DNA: TGTGCCAGCACCCAGTATCCGGGCTCCTACTATGAGCAGTTCTTC
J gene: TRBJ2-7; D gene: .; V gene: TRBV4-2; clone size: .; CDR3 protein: CASSQDKWSGYKQYF; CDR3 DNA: TGTGCTAGCAGCCAAGATAAGTGGAGCGGCTACAAGCAGTACTTC
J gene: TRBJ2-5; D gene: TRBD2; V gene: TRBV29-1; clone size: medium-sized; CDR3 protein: CSVGGTSGSRETQYF; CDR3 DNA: TGCAGCGTTGGTGGGACTAGCGGGAGTAGGGAGACCCAGTACTTC
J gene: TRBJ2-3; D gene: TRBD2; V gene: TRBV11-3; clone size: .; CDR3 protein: CASIFSGKRTDTQYF; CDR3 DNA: TGTGCCAGCATCTTTAGCGGGAAGCGGACAGATACGCAATATTTT
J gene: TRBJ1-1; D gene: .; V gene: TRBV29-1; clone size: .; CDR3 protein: CRIESGVTEAFF; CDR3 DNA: TGCCGCATTGAATCCGGGGTCACTGAAGCTTTCTTT
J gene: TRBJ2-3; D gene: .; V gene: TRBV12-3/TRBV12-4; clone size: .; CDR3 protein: CANSSPEGMSNQPQYF; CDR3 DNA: TGTGCCAACAGTTCCCCGGAGGGGATGAGCAATCAGCCCCAGTATTTT
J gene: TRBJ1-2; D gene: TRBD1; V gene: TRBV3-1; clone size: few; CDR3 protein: CASSQERTGFNYGYTF; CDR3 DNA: TGTGCCAGCAGCCAAGAACGGACAGGCTTTAACTATGGCTACACCTTC
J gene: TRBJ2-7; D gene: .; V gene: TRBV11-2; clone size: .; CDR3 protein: CARNPGGYEQYF; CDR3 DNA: TGTGCCCGCAATCCCGGGGGCTATGAGCAGTACTTC
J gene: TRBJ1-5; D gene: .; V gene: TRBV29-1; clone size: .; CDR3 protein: CSFGGDNQPQHF; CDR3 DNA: TGCAGCTTTGGAGGGGACAATCAGCCCCAGCATTTT
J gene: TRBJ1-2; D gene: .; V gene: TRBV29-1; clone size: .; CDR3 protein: CSVEECRRSYRYTF; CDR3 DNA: TGCAGCGTTGAAGAGTGCCGCAGGTCATACCGCTACACCTTC
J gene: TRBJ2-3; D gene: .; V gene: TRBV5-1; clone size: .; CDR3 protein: CASSLRTGDSTDMQYF; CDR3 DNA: TGCGCCAGCAGCTTGAGGACGGGCGACAGCACAGATATGCAGTATTTT
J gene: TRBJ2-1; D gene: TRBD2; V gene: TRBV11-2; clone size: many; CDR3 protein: CASSPRGTSGSSSYNEQFF; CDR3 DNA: TGTGCCAGCAGCCCTCGAGGGACTAGCGGCTCTAGCTCCTACAATGAGCAGTTCTTC
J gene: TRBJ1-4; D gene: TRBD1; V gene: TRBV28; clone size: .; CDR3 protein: CDNSHRDRGPAIVKPFF; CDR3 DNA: TGTGACAACAGTCACCGGGACAGGGGTCCTGCTATCGTAAAACCGTTTTTT
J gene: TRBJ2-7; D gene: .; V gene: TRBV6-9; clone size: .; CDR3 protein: CASSSGTFELYF; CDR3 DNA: TGTGCCAGCAGTTCCGGTACCTTCGAGCTGTACTTC
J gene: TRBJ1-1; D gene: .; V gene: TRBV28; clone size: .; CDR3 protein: CASLGQINTKAFF; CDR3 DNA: TGTGCTAGTCTGGGTCAAATCAACACTAAAGCTTTCTTT
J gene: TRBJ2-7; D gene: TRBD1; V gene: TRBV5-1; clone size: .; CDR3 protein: CASSLRTGGDKQYF; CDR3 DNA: TGTGCCAGCAGCTTACGGACAGGGGGCGACAAGCAGTACTTC
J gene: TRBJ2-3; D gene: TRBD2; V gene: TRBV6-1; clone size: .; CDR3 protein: CASSEGLGSDMLYF; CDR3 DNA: TGTGCCAGCAGCGAAGGACTAGGGTCAGATATGCTGTATTTT
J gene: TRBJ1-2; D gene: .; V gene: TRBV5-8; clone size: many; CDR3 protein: CASSPGQNGVYGYTF; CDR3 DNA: TGTGCCAGCAGCCCGGGACAAAACGGCGTCTATGGCTACACCTTC
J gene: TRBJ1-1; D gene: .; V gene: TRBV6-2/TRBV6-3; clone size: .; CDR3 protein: CASIRSDIWRGTETFF; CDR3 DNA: TGTGCCAGCATAAGATCCGATATATGGAGGGGCACTGAAACTTTCTTT
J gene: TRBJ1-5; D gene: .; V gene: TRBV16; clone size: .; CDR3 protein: CASSQSKHSNQPQHF; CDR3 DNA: TGTGCCAGCAGCCAATCGAAACATAGCAATCAACCCCAGCATTTT
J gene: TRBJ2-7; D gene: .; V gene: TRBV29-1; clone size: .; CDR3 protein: CSANTGYVDEQYF; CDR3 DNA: TGTAGCGCCAATACAGGGTATGTCGACGAGCAGTACTTC
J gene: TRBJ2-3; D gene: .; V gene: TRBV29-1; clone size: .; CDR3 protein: CSVELRDMGTDTQYF; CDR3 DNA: TGCAGCGTTGAGCTGCGGGACATGGGAACAGATACGCAGTATTTT